The clone carrying this TCR beta chain was detected only once. Its cognate antigen is unknown. Investigators spread the genomic DNA of each subset evenly over several immunoSEQ plates. In the study's own analysis: ImmunoSEQ output held junction-only sequences without quality scores, so filtering differed. The repertoire was sequenced with immunoSEQ multiplex PCR; TCRdb's copy has only in-frame clones and lacks some. Clone size and V and J calls were adopted from that table, with D and trimming inferred from the DNA. This sample has 2 million to 2.5 million clones, with around 93% found just once. The ends were cut back, 7 bases at V and 3 bases at J, with 13 bases in the middle. The CDR3 extends over 14 amino acids. From germline, CDR1 is MNHEY and CDR2 SMNVEV (reference sequence). The data belong to a study of shared clonotypes between healthy human individuals. Donors comprised only Caucasian adults living in Nashville, Tennessee.

General study findings and limits: Non-shared clonotypes had lower generation probabilities than clonotypes shared by all four sorted-subset donors.

The chain recombines TRBV27 with TRBJ2-1; D possibly corresponds to TRBD2 (6 bases). This sequence originates from a man aged 18 to 29 in good health. Some clones in this sample may be carry-over from other donors' samples. Sequenced material: naive CD4+ T cells from PBMCs. Subset of the sample: CD45RA+ positively selected. The CDR3 is CASTPHGSYNEQFF. CDR3 DNA sequence: TGTGCCAGCACCCCCCACGGGAGCTACAATGAGCAGTTCTTC.